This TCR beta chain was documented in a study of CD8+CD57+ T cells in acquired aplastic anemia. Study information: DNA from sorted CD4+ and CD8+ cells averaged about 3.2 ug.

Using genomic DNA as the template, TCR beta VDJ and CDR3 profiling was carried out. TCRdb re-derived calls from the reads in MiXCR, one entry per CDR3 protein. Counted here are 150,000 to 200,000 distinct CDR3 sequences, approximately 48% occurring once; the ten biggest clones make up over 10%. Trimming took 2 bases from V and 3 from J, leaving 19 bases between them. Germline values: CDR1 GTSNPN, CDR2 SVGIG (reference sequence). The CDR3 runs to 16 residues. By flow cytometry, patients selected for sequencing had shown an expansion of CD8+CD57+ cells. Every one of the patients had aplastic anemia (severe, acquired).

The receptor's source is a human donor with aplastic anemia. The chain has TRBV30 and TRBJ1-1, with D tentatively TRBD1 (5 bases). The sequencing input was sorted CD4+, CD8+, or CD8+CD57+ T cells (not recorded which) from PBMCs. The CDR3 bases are TGTGCCTGGAGTAGCTCAGGGTACCTACTTTACACTGAAGCTTTCTTT. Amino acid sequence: CAWSSSGYLLYTEAFF.